The present T cell receptor beta chain was sequenced within a study of T cell repertoires in cytomegalovirus infection (dated by TCRdb to about 2019). Background on the whole study: Peptide stimulations targeted recently identified HLA-C-restricted CMV epitopes, whose presentation resists viral immunomodulation, together with well-studied HLA-B-restricted epitopes. The HLA type of each donor mattered for the analysis, because public TCR beta signatures pointed to carriage of CMV infection along with the matching HLA type.

Reading the label with the study, this specimen's treatment or condition is: in vitro stimulation with specific CMV peptide epitopes to enrich CMV-specific T cells. The investigation overall reported the following: In both this cohort and an independent roughly 400-donor cohort, the cumulative frequency of public TCR beta family members distinguished carriers of CMV infection plus the relevant HLA type. In the ex vivo response, HLA-C-restricted CMV-specific TCR beta clonotypes were dominant, and in two of eight donors the single most frequent clonotype came from this HLA-C-restricted group.

Concerning this clonotype itself: Which antigen it targets is not known. No per-base quality is available; no much larger clone lies one base away.

Sequencing was carried out with an Illumina HiSeq 1500. The public reads were run again by TCRdb, first through fastp at Q25 and then through MiXCR, and only productive beta chains were kept. Rows matching on CDR3 protein sequence are summarized as one entry with the most common DNA and genes. The sample table shows roughly 800,000 distinct CDR3 sequences, and just under 30% are seen once. Together, the top ten hold around 13% of the sample. Per the germline V gene, LGHNA is the CDR1 and YSLEER is the CDR2. Relative to germline, V is 0 bases shorter and J is 2 bases shorter, with 2 bases between their ends. CDR3 length: 14 amino acids, cysteine to phenylalanine. Just CDR3 DNA is preserved here, 42 bases in frame from base 1.

The material sequenced was cultured CD8+ T cells from PBMCs, taken from culture after CMV antigen stimulation. The sequence joins TRBV4-3 to TRBJ2-6; the D gene cannot be named for sure. The source is a human donor in good health (CMV status not recorded). Some clones in this sample may be carry-over from other donors' samples. CDR3 reads: CASSQDTGANVLTF. The base sequence is TGCGCCAGCAGCCAAGACACTGGGGCCAACGTCCTGACTTTC.